Each of the 2 T cell receptor beta chains below was sequenced from the same sample in a study of blood T cell repertoires in COVID-19. Clones were read by immunoSEQ multiplex PCR, and TCRdb kept only the in-frame ones, dropping some. The sample yields over 35,000 clones, about 92% seen once. Sequenced: peripheral blood. The receptor source for this set is a man between 65 and 85 years old with active COVID-19.

The chain combines TRBV5-1 with TRBJ2-1; 9 positions agree with TRBD2. The CDR3 runs to 14 residues. J lost 5 bases, V lost 6 bases, and 6 bases had no gene match. Looked up from germline, CDR1 is SGHRS and CDR2 is YFSETQ. The DNA for the CDR3 is TGCGCCAGCACCAACGTAGCGGGAGACAATGAGCAGTTCTTC. It translates to CASTNVAGDNEQFF.

Regarding this clone: Additional DNA sequences in this sample encode the identical CDR3. The V gene is TRBV18, the J gene TRBJ1-1, with D tentatively TRBD1 (6 bases). The V and J ends lost 4 bases and 1 base respectively, with 7 bases between them. The length of the CDR3 is 13 residues. Germline loops: CDR1 KGHSH, CDR2 LQKENI. CDR3 nucleotides: TGTGCCAGCTCACAGGGACAGAACACTGAAGCTTTCTTT. It translates to CASSQGQNTEAFF.